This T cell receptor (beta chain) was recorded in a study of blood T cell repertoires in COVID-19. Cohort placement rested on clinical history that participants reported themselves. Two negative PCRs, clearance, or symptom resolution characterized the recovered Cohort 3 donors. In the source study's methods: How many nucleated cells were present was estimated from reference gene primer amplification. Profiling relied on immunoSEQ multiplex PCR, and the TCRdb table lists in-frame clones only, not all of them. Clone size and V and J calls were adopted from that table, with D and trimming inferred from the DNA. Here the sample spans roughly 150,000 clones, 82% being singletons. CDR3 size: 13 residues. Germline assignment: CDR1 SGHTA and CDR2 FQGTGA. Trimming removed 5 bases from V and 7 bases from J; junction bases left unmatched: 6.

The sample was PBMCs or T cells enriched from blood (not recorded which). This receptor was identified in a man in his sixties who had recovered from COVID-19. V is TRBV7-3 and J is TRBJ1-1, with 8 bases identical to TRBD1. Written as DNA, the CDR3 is TGTGCCAGCAGCATACGCGGGACAGGTGAAGCTTTCTTT. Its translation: CASSIRGTGEAFF.